This record concerns one T cell receptor (beta chain) sequence. The authors' processing: Estimated nucleated cell counts came from reference gene primer amplification. The data were produced by immunoSEQ multiplex PCR, yet TCRdb's version contains in-frame clones alone and is incomplete. The V and J calls and the clone size are those of that table, but D and trimming were determined from the DNA. The sample lists roughly 150,000 clones, approximately 85% occurring once. This specimen belongs to a study of blood T cell repertoires in COVID-19. In the study overall: Sites in the United States, Italy and Spain provided acute and convalescent COVID-19 samples. The cDNA or gDNA used as material had been derived from T cells, B-cell-depleted T cells, or PBMCs.

CDR3 size: 15 residues. Trimming shortened V by 6 bases and J by 5 bases, and 16 bases separated the two germline ends. Per germline, CDR1 KGHSH and CDR2 LQKENI. Patients from Seattle were sampled longitudinally, starting during active infection. The rearrangement joins TRBV18 to TRBJ2-2, with a possible D match to TRBD1 (5 bases). The sequenced sample consisted of peripheral blood. This TCR came from a man older than 75 with COVID-19, enrolled during active disease. The CDR3, as DNA: TGTGCCAGCTCGCTTAATGGGGCGAGGACCGGGGAGCTGTTTTTT. Protein product: CASSLNGARTGELFF.